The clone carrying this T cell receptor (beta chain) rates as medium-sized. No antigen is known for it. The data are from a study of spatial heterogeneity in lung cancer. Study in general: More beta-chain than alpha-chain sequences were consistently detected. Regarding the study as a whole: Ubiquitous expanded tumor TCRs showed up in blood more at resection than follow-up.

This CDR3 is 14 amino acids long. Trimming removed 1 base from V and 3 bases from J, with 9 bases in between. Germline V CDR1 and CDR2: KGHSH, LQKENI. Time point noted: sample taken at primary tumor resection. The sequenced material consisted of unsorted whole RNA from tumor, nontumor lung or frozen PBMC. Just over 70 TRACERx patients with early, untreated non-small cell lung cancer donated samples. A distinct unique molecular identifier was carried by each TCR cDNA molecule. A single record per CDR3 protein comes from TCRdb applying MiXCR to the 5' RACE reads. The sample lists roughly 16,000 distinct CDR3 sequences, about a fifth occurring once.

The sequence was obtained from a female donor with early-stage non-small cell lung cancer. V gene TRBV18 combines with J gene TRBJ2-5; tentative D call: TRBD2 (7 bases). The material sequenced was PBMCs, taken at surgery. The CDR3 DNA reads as TGTGCCAGCTCACCACGCGGGGGCGAAGAGACCCAGTACTTC. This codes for CASSPRGGEETQYF.